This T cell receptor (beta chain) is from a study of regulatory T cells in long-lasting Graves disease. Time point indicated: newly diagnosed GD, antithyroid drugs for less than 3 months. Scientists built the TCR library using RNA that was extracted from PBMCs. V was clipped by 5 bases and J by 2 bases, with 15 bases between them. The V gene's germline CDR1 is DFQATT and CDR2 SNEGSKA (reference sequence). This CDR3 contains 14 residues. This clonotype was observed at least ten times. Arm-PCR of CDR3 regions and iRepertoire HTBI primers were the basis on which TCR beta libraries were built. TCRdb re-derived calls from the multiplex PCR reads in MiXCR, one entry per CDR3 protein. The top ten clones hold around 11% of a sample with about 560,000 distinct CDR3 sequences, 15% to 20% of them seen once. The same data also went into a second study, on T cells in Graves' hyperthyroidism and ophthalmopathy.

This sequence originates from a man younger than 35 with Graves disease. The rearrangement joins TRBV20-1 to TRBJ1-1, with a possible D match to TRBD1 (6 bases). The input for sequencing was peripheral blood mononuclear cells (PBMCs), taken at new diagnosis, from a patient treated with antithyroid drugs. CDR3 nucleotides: TGCAGTGCTCTACAGGGACACTCCAACACTGAAGCTTTCTTT. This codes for CSALQGHSNTEAFF.